Following are 14 T cell receptor beta chains from one sample sequenced in a study of T-cell memory formation after mild COVID-19. TCRdb reprocessed the 5' RACE reads with MiXCR, giving one entry per CDR3 protein. The sample has some 130,000 distinct CDR3 sequences; 15% to 20% are singletons. Material: PBMCs or a T cell subset sorted from them (not recorded which). These receptors all stem from a man in his late teens or twenties who had mild COVID-19 (a few samples of this study predate the infection). Cell type and time point are not known.

Ten or more counts support this clonotype. J is TRBJ2-7 and V is TRBV18; D gene uncertain. V was cut by 0 bases and J by 1 base, with 10 bases left in between. The CDR3 spans 15 residues. From germline, CDR1 is KGHSH and CDR2 LQKENI. CDR3 bases: TGTGCCAGCTCACCACCGGCCAGGACGTCCTACGAGCAGTACTTC. Translated: CASSPPARTSYEQYF.

This clonotype has a handful of counts. This chain links TRBV3-1 with TRBJ2-6; unclear D gene. Germline-derived CDR1 and CDR2 are LGHDT and YNNKEL (reference sequence). The CDR3 has 13 amino acids. Trimming took 6 bases from V and 5 from J, leaving 8 bases between them. The CDR3 loop is CASSPSRANVLTF. DNA for the CDR3: TGTGCCAGCAGTCCCTCCAGGGCCAACGTCCTGACTTTC.

This clonotype was picked up a small number of times. This chain uses TRBV11-1 with TRBJ2-3; 7 bases are a match to TRBD2. The ends lost 7 bases at V and 5 bases at J; junction bases unmatched: 3. Germline V gene sequence: CDR1 SGHAT, CDR2 FQDESV (reference sequence). There are 12 residues in the CDR3. DNA of the CDR3: TGTGCCAGCAACTCGGGGGGAGATACGCAGTATTTT. This sequence encodes CASNSGGDTQYF.

The chain has TRBV28 and TRBJ2-4; D is perhaps TRBD1 (7 bases). V lost 8 bases, J lost 8 bases, and 10 bases lay in between. There are 11 residues in the CDR3. CDR1 MDHEN and CDR2 SYDVKM come from the germline V gene. CDR3 sequence (DNA): TGTGCCAGCGGCAGGGGGGACATTCAGTACTTC. It is translated as CASGRGDIQYF.

The rearrangement uses TRBV6-6 and TRBJ2-1, with D perhaps matching TRBD2 (5 bases). CDR1 is MNHNY, CDR2 SVGAGI, per germline (reference sequence). This CDR3 is 15 amino acids long. Trimming cost V 6 bases and J 5 bases, with 17 bases left between them. This chain's CDR3 is CASSSNADYDNEQFF. CDR3 sequence (DNA): TGTGCCAGCAGCAGCAACGCCGACTACGACAATGAGCAGTTCTTC.

This clonotype was found a few times. The rearrangement joins TRBV20-1 to TRBJ2-3, with TRBD2 matching over 8 bases. Trimming cost V 3 bases and J 2 bases; bases outside gene matches: 7. The CDR3 is made up of 15 amino acids. The germline CDR1 and CDR2 sequences are DFQATT and SNEGSKA (reference sequence). The CDR3 here is CSARGSGGPTDTQYF. The CDR3 bases are TGCAGTGCTAGGGGGAGCGGGGGCCCCACAGATACGCAGTATTTT.

V gene TRBV5-1 combines with J gene TRBJ2-3, with a possible D match to TRBD1 (5 bases). CDR3 size: 14 residues. Trimming pared 0 bases from V and 3 bases from J, leaving 8 bases between. CDR1 and CDR2 from the germline V gene are SGHRS and YFSETQ. CDR3 DNA: TGCGCCAGCAGCTTGGGACAGTTTACAGATACGCAGTATTTT. It codes for CASSLGQFTDTQYF.

This clonotype was found a few times. The rearrangement links TRBV10-3 to TRBJ2-7; D ambiguous. The V and J ends lost 5 bases and 3 bases respectively, with 5 bases between them. The germline CDR1 and CDR2 sequences are ENHRY and SYGVKD. The CDR3 has 11 amino acids. The CDR3 here is CAISRNYEQYF. DNA for the CDR3: TGTGCCATCAGTCGGAACTACGAGCAGTACTTC.

The CDR3 reads CASSTRMGNQPQHF. CDR3 coding DNA: TGTGCCAGCAGCACCCGGATGGGCAATCAGCCCCAGCATTTT. The chain recombines TRBV7-2 with TRBJ1-5, with D uncertain. Trimming took 5 bases from V and 2 from J, leaving 10 bases between them. The CDR3 sequence is 14 residues long. Germline lookup yields CDR1 SGHTA and CDR2 FQGNSA.

The chain recombines TRBV21-1 with TRBJ2-7; TRBD2 is the table's D call, not checked against the DNA. TRBV21-1 is annotated as a pseudogene. The CDR3 is 16 amino acids. CDR3 nucleotides: TGTGCCAGCAGCAAAGGGGTAGCGGGGAGAGTCTACGAGCAGTACGTC. This codes for CASSKGVAGRVYEQYV.

The table lists this clonotype with a few counts. The genes are TRBV7-9 and TRBJ1-1; 9 bases agree with TRBD1. Trimming cost V 2 bases and J 1 base; bases outside gene matches: 5. This CDR3 has 16 residues. Per the germline V gene, CDR1 is SEHNR and CDR2 is FQNEAQ (reference sequence). CDR3 region: CASSLFPGQGNTEAFF. Written as DNA, the CDR3 is TGTGCCAGCAGCTTATTCCCGGGACAGGGGAACACTGAAGCTTTCTTT.

J is TRBJ1-1 and V is TRBV18, with TRBD1 matching 9 bases. This CDR3 has 17 amino acids. Looked up from germline, CDR1 is KGHSH and CDR2 is LQKENI. Trimming at V came to 3 bases and at J to 6 bases, leaving 14 bases not matched to a gene. The CDR3, as DNA: TGTGCCAGCTCACCTAACACCCCCGGGACAGGGTATTCTGAAGCTTTCTTT. It codes for CASSPNTPGTGYSEAFF.

The rearrangement joins TRBV6-5 to TRBJ1-2; D might be TRBD1 (5 bases). The germline V gene has CDR1 MNHEY and CDR2 SVGAGI. The CDR3 has 13 residues. The V end was cut by 6 bases, the J end by 4 bases, with 12 bases between. Written as DNA, the CDR3 is TGTGCCAGCAGGGTCAGGGAAGGCTATGGCTACACCTTC. Its translation: CASRVREGYGYTF.

This clonotype turned up a few times. The J gene is TRBJ1-6, the V gene TRBV7-2; unclear D gene. CDR1 is SGHTA and CDR2 is FQGNSA in the germline V gene. V was shortened by 5 bases and J by 8 bases, with 13 bases between the two germline ends. The length of the CDR3 is 14 residues. For the CDR3, the DNA is TGTGCCAGCAGCCGTGATCAAGACTATTCACCCCTCCACTTT. Encoded protein: CASSRDQDYSPLHF.